A single sample gave rise to the 13 T cell receptor beta chains below, sequenced in a study of blood T cell repertoires in COVID-19 (dated by TCRdb to the early 2020s). The library was generated by the immunoSEQ multiplex PCR assay. TCRdb limited this immuneACCESS table to in-frame rearrangements with V and J called. A share of clones is missing; checked studies link under half to unresolved V genes, and the rest is unexplained. The sample data list roughly 350,000 clones, and roughly 90% of these were observed just once. The leading ten clones occupy less than 20% of the sample. The sequencing input was PBMCs or T cells enriched from blood (not recorded which). The receptors were gathered from a woman aged 25 to 39 who had recovered from COVID-19.

The V gene is TRBV28, the J gene TRBJ1-2, with D tentatively TRBD1 (5 bases). The CDR3 totals 13 residues. V gave up 6 bases and J gave up 4 bases, with 12 bases separating them. The germline gives CDR1 MDHEN, CDR2 SYDVKM. For the CDR3, the DNA is TGTGCCAGCAGGCGCAGGGAGGGCTATGGCTACACCTTC. Protein sequence: CASRRREGYGYTF.

V gene TRBV2 combines with J gene TRBJ1-5; no definite D call. Germline loops: CDR1 SNHLY, CDR2 FYNNEI. With 4 bases removed from V and 0 bases from J, the gap between germline ends came to 13 bases. This CDR3 is 16 amino acids long. The CDR3 nucleotides are TGTGCCAGCAGTGTTAAGAGAGTTTATAGCAATCAGCCCCAGCATTTT. It is translated as CASSVKRVYSNQPQHF.

This clone was recorded a few times. V and J are TRBV7-9 and TRBJ1-1; 8 bases map to TRBD1. From germline, CDR1 is SEHNR and CDR2 FQNEAQ (reference sequence). The CDR3 consists of 15 residues. The J segment lost 1 base and the V segment lost 5 bases, leaving 6 bases of the junction unmatched. The CDR3 reads CASSTFGTGNTEAFF. CDR3 bases: TGTGCCAGCAGCACCTTTGGGACAGGGAACACTGAAGCTTTCTTT.

Of note for this clone: Other DNA sequences in the sample encode the same CDR3. The CDR3 coding sequence is TGTGCCAGCAGCTTTAGCGGGACTACCCAAGAGACCCAGTACTTC. Its protein is CASSFSGTTQETQYF. This chain connects TRBV7-2 to TRBJ2-5, with 8 bases identical to TRBD2. Germline V gives CDR1 SGHTA, CDR2 FQGNSA. The CDR3 loop spans 15 amino acids. V shed 3 bases and J 1 base; nucleotides not matched to a gene: 4.

The chain is built from TRBV5-8 and TRBJ1-3, with a tentative D call TRBD1 (5 bases). Germline V gene lookup returns CDR1 SGHTS and CDR2 YDEGEE. The CDR3 has 15 amino acids. V lost 4 bases and J 2 bases, leaving 13 bases between the germline ends. CDR3 sequence (DNA): TGTGCCAGCAGCGCCCCAGGGTTGCCTGGAAACACCATATATTTT. Protein product: CASSAPGLPGNTIYF. The whole variable domain, remainder taken from reference TRBV5-8 and TRBJ1-3, is EAGVTQSPTHLIKTRGQQATLRCSPISGHTSVYWYQQALGLGLQFLLWYDEGEERNRGNFPPRFSGRQFPNYSSELNVNALELEDSALYLCASSAPGLPGNTIYFGEGSWLTVV.

The V call is TRBV20-1, the J call TRBJ2-7, with D hard to call. The ends were cut back, 3 bases at V and 10 bases at J, with 13 bases in the middle. CDR3 length: 11 amino acids. CDR1 DFQATT and CDR2 SNEGSKA come from the germline V gene (reference sequence). CDR3 region: CSARADSPQYF. DNA for the CDR3: TGCAGTGCTAGGGCCGATTCACCCCAGTACTTC.

The chain employs TRBV7-3 and TRBJ2-4; 8 nucleotides align to TRBD1. The CDR3 runs 18 residues. The germline V gene has CDR1 SGHTA and CDR2 FQGTGA. V lost 5 bases and J lost 1; bases outside the gene matches: 13. CDR3 amino acids: CASSENYYRGWAKNIQYF. For the CDR3, the DNA is TGTGCCAGCAGCGAAAACTATTACAGGGGGTGGGCCAAAAACATTCAGTACTTC.

V usage is TRBV5-8 and J usage is TRBJ1-5; D is perhaps TRBD1 (6 bases). CDR3 length: 16 residues. Between the trimmed V and J ends, which lost 4 bases and 6 bases, there was a span of 20 bases. Germline lookup yields CDR1 SGHTS and CDR2 YDEGEE. CDR3 protein: CASSPTTGTLSQPQHF. The CDR3, as DNA: TGTGCCAGCAGCCCTACTACCGGGACATTAAGTCAGCCCCAGCATTTT.

This rearrangement joins TRBV24-1 to TRBJ2-7; TRBD1 is a possible D gene (5 bases). The CDR3 consists of 13 residues. Looked up from germline, CDR1 is KGHDR and CDR2 is SFDVKD. Deletions cut 2 bases from V and 1 base from J, with 5 bases between. CDR3 bases: TGTGCCACCAGTGATTCAGGGTCCTACGAGCAGTACTTC. Its translation is CATSDSGSYEQYF.

The chain links TRBV5-1 to TRBJ2-4; TRBD1 matches at 7 bases. The CDR3 runs to 15 residues. The V gene's germline CDR1 is SGHRS and CDR2 YFSETQ. J lost 0 bases, V lost 4 bases, and 4 bases had no gene match. The CDR3 region has the DNA TGCGCCAGCAGCCCGGGACAGCAAGCCAAAAACATTCAGTACTTC. Protein sequence: CASSPGQQAKNIQYF.

The chain recombines TRBV19 with TRBJ2-1; 8 bases agree with TRBD2. The CDR3 sequence is 12 residues long. The germline gives CDR1 LNHDA, CDR2 SQIVND (reference sequence). The V and J ends lost 8 bases and 8 bases, in that order; junction bases with no gene match: 5. The CDR3 sequence: CASSGRVDEQFF. In DNA form, the CDR3 reads TGTGCCAGTTCCGGGAGGGTGGATGAGCAGTTCTTC.

The chain has TRBV29-1 and TRBJ1-1; 7 nucleotides agree with TRBD1. This CDR3 is 13 amino acids long. Germline V lookup: CDR1 SQVTM, CDR2 ANQGSEA. Trimming cost V 5 bases and J 5 bases; bases outside gene matches: 8. The CDR3 protein is CSVTRQGGTEAFF. The CDR3 DNA follows: TGCAGCGTTACAAGACAGGGCGGTACTGAAGCTTTCTTT.

This sequence joins TRBV6-2 or TRBV6-3 and TRBJ2-5; possible D gene TRBD2, 5 bases. Germline V gene data show CDR1 as MNHEY and CDR2 as SVGEGT. This CDR3 comprises 13 residues. Trimming stripped 2 bases from V and 3 bases from J, with 7 bases between. This CDR3 is CASSYRGEETQYF. The CDR3 region has the DNA TGTGCCAGCAGTTACCGGGGAGAAGAGACCCAGTACTTC.